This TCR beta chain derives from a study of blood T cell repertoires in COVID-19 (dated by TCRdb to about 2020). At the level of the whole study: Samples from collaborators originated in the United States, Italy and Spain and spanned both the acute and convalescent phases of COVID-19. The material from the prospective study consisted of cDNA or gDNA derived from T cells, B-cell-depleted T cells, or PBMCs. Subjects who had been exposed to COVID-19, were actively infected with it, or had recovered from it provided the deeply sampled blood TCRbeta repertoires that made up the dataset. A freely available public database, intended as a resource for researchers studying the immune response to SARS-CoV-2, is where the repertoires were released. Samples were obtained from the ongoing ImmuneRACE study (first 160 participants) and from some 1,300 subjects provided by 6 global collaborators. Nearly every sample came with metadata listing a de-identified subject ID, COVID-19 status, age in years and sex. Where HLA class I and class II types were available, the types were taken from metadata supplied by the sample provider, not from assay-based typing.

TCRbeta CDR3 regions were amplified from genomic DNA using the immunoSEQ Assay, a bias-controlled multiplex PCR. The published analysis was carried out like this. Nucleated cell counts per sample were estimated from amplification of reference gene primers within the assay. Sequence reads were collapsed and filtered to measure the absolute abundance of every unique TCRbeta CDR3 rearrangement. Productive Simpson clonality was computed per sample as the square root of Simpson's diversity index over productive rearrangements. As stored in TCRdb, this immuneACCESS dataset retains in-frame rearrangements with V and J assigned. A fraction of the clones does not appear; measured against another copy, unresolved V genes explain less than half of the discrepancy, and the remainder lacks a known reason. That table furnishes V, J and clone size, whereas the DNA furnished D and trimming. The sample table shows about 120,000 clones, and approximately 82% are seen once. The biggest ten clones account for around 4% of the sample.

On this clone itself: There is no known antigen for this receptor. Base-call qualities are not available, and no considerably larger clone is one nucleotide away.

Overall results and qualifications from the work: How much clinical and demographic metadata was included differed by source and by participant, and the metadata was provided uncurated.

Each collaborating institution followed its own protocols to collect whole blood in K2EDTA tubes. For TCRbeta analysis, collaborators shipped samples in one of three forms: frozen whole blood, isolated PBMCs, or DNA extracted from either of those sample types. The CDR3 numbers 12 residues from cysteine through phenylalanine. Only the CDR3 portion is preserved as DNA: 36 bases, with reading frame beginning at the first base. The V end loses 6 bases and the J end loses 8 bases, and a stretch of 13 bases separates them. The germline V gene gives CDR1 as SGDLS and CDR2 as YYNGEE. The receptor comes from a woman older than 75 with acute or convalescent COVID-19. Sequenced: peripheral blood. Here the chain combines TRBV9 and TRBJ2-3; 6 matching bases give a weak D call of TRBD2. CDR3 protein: CASNSEEGTQYF. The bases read TGTGCCAGCAACTCGGAGGAGGGTACGCAGTATTTT.